Shown below are 26 T cell receptor beta chains from a single sample sequenced in a study of identifying expanded T cells in peripheral blood. Libraries were prepared by immunoSEQ multiplex PCR; TCRdb keeps only in-frame clonotypes and omits some of them. Counted here are about 100,000 clones, 75% to 90% occurring once; the ten biggest clones make up just over 5.5%. The sequenced sample was blood. The receptors were sampled from a person aged 18 to 69 in good health.

The chain employs TRBV2 and TRBJ2-7; D is ambiguous. This CDR3 region has 14 residues. The V and J ends lost 4 bases and 0 bases respectively, with 10 bases between them. CDR1 and CDR2 (germline): SNHLY, FYNNEI. The CDR3 protein is CASSAASYSYEQYF. CDR3 bases: TGTGCCAGCAGTGCAGCCAGCTACTCCTACGAGCAGTACTTC.

The J gene is TRBJ1-1, the V gene TRBV11-2; the D is unclear. CDR1 SGHAT and CDR2 FQNNGV come from the germline V gene. V was cut by 5 bases and J by 5 bases, with 12 bases left in between. The CDR3 totals 13 residues. CDR3 nucleotides: TGTGCCAGCAGCCCTGGTTCGGGTACTGAAGCTTTCTTT. Its protein product is CASSPGSGTEAFF.

The genes are TRBV5-4 and TRBJ2-1, with a weak D call TRBD2 (5 bases). V was clipped by 6 bases and J by 0 bases, with 7 bases between them. The CDR3 covers 13 residues. Germline CDR1 reads SGHNT; CDR2 reads YYREEE (reference sequence). The CDR3 DNA follows: TGTGCCAGCACAACTAGCTCCTACAATGAGCAGTTCTTC. This sequence encodes CASTTSSYNEQFF.

This clone appeared a few times. The rearrangement joins TRBV2 to TRBJ1-4, with a tentative D call TRBD1 (6 bases). Germline CDR1 and CDR2: SNHLY and FYNNEI. The CDR3 is 13 residues long. The ends were cut back, 8 bases at V and 8 bases at J, with 15 bases in the middle. The CDR3: CASGEGGWEKLFF. DNA for the CDR3: TGTGCCAGCGGAGAAGGGGGTTGGGAAAAACTGTTTTTT.

The chain couples TRBV7-9 to TRBJ1-1, with TRBD1 matching 9 bases. CDR1 is SEHNR and CDR2 is FQNEAQ in the germline V gene (reference sequence). The CDR3 length is 14 residues. The V and J ends lost 2 bases and 9 bases, in that order; junction bases with no gene match: 7. The DNA of the CDR3 is TGTGCCAGCAGCTTACCCTCAGGACAGGGGCAAGCTTTCTTT. Translated: CASSLPSGQGQAFF. Supplemented by reference TRBV7-9 and TRBJ1-1, the full variable domain reads DTGVSQNPRHKITKRGQNVTFRCDPISEHNRLYWYRQTLGQGPEFLTYFQNEAQLEKSRLLSDRFSAERPKGSFSTLEIQRTEQGDSAMYLCASSLPSGQGQAFFGQGTRLTVV.

The V call is TRBV20-1, the J call TRBJ1-2; D is undetermined. Germline V gene data show CDR1 as DFQATT and CDR2 as SNEGSKA (reference sequence). The ends were cut back, 3 bases at V and 8 bases at J, with 10 bases in the middle. The CDR3 totals 11 residues. CDR3 in DNA: TGCAGTGCTAGCGATAATGGGGGCTACACCTTC. Amino acid sequence: CSASDNGGYTF.

The CDR3 nucleotides are TGTGCCAGTAGTATTCCCTTGGCGGGATCACCCCTCCACTTT. This gives the protein CASSIPLAGSPLHF. V and J are TRBV19 and TRBJ1-6; D call uncertain. The germline V gene encodes CDR1 LNHDA and CDR2 SQIVND (reference sequence). The CDR3 consists of 14 residues. V lost 3 bases, J lost 10 bases, and 13 bases lay in between.

This clone is a singleton in its sample. V is TRBV6-1 and J is TRBJ2-3, with a weak D call TRBD2 (6 bases). V was shortened by 4 bases and J by 5 bases, with 7 bases between the two germline ends. The CDR3 sequence is 12 residues long. CDR1 is MNHNS and CDR2 is SASEGT in the germline V gene. This CDR3 reads CASSAGGDTQYF. As DNA, the CDR3 is TGTGCCAGCAGTGCCGGGGGAGATACGCAGTATTTT.

V usage is TRBV5-1 and J usage is TRBJ1-3; 12 bases line up with TRBD1. There are 16 residues in the CDR3. Looked up from germline, CDR1 is SGHRS and CDR2 is YFSETQ. The J segment lost 4 bases and the V segment lost 0 bases, leaving 2 bases of the junction unmatched. The CDR3 region has the DNA TGCGCCAGCAGCTTGGAAGGGACAGGGGGCGGAAACACCATATATTTT. Its protein product is CASSLEGTGGGNTIYF.

The chain couples TRBV4-2 to TRBJ2-7; unclear D gene. The CDR3 extends over 14 amino acids. Germline lookup yields CDR1 LGHNA and CDR2 YNFKEQ. Trimming removed 3 bases from V and 2 bases from J, with 11 bases in between. The CDR3, as DNA: TGTGCCAGCAGCCACGAGACTGGGCCCTACGAGCAGTACTTC. Its protein is CASSHETGPYEQYF.

CDR3 residues: CASSLGGTSGYEQYF. CDR3 nucleotides: TGTGCCAGCAGCTTGGGGGGGACTAGCGGATACGAGCAGTACTTC. The chain recombines TRBV11-3 with TRBJ2-7; 11 bases map to TRBD2. Germline assignment: CDR1 SGHNT and CDR2 YENEEA. This CDR3 region has 15 residues. V dropped 3 bases and J dropped 4; count of bases not matched to a gene: 5.

The chain combines TRBV9 with TRBJ2-7, with 8 nucleotides matching TRBD2. Germline CDR1 and CDR2: SGDLS and YYNGEE. Losses at the gene ends were 0 bases for V and 4 bases for J; bases not matched to a gene: 6. The CDR3 runs to 15 residues. The CDR3 sequence: CASSVEAGAMYEQYF. In DNA form, the CDR3 reads TGTGCCAGCAGCGTAGAAGCGGGGGCGATGTACGAGCAGTACTTC.

Only a few counts were recorded for this clone. The J gene is TRBJ1-2, the V gene TRBV13; D uncertain. The germline gives CDR1 PRHDT, CDR2 FYEKMQ (reference sequence). This CDR3 has 14 amino acids. The V end was cut by 0 bases, the J end by 2 bases, with 7 bases between. The CDR3 DNA sequence: TGTGCCAGCAGCTTAGGTATAGGGAACTATGGCTACACCTTC. As protein: CASSLGIGNYGYTF.

This chain connects TRBV29-1 to TRBJ2-7; 8 positions agree with TRBD2. Germline V gene lookup returns CDR1 SQVTM and CDR2 ANQGSEA. V dropped 5 bases and J dropped 4; count of bases not matched to a gene: 7. This CDR3 spans 13 amino acids. The CDR3 nucleotides are TGCAGCGTTCAACGGGAGGGGGGGTACGAGCAGTACTTC. Its protein product is CSVQREGGYEQYF.

Concerning this clone: A junction end diverges from the germline sequence, so it may reflect a read error. This chain connects TRBV27 to TRBJ1-6; maybe TRBD1 (5 bases). There are 15 residues in the CDR3. Germline assignment: CDR1 MNHEY and CDR2 SMNVEV (reference sequence). The CDR3 nucleotides read TGTGTCAGCAGTTTCTCCGGGACGGTTAATTCACCCCTCCACTTT. It translates to CVSSFSGTVNSPLHF.

The J gene is TRBJ1-5, the V gene TRBV19; TRBD1 matches at 9 bases. CDR1 LNHDA and CDR2 SQIVND come from the germline V gene (reference sequence). This CDR3 region has 18 residues. V dropped 4 bases and J dropped 6; count of bases not matched to a gene: 16. CDR3 sequence: CASSRIHGDRAVSQPQHF. The CDR3 DNA reads TGTGCCAGTAGTAGGATACACGGGGACAGGGCTGTAAGTCAGCCCCAGCATTTT.

The chain employs TRBV5-1 and TRBJ1-2; 9 bases match TRBD1. The CDR3 length is 13 residues. The V and J ends lost 4 bases and 5 bases, in that order; junction bases with no gene match: 3. Germline CDR1 is SGHRS and CDR2 is YFSETQ. CDR3 residues: CASSLQGAYGYTF. The DNA of the CDR3 is TGCGCCAGCAGCCTACAGGGGGCGTATGGCTACACCTTC. The variable domain in full, completed from reference TRBV5-1 and TRBJ1-2, reads KAGVTQTPRYLIKTRGQQVTLSCSPISGHRSVSWYQQTPGQGLQFLFEYFSETQRNKGNFPGRFSGRQFSNSRSEMNVSTLELGDSALYLCASSLQGAYGYTFGSGTRLTVV.

V usage is TRBV19 and J usage is TRBJ2-3; either TRBD1 or TRBD2 may supply D (6 bases each). The CDR3 spans 14 residues. Germline loops: CDR1 LNHDA, CDR2 SQIVND (reference sequence). V was shortened by 2 bases and J by 1 base, with 7 bases between the two germline ends. The CDR3 sequence is CASSIRGGTDTQYF. CDR3 sequence (DNA): TGTGCCAGTAGTATAAGGGGGGGCACAGATACGCAGTATTTT.

This chain uses TRBV5-1 with TRBJ2-1; 11 bases are a match to TRBD1. The CDR3 is 15 amino acids. Germline trimming cut 3 bases from V and 6 bases from J; bases unmatched to any gene: 5. CDR1 is SGHRS, CDR2 YFSETQ, per germline. The DNA of the CDR3 is TGCGCCAGCAGCTCCGGACAGGGGGCCCGCAATGAGCAGTTCTTC. This gives the protein CASSSGQGARNEQFF. Full variable domain (remainder filled in from reference TRBV5-1 and TRBJ2-1): KAGVTQTPRYLIKTRGQQVTLSCSPISGHRSVSWYQQTPGQGLQFLFEYFSETQRNKGNFPGRFSGRQFSNSRSEMNVSTLELGDSALYLCASSSGQGARNEQFFGPGTRLTVL.

The chain recombines TRBV2 with TRBJ2-7; D is perhaps TRBD1 (5 bases). This CDR3 region has 13 residues. Germline CDR1 SNHLY, CDR2 FYNNEI. The ends were cut back, 3 bases at V and 2 bases at J, with 8 bases in the middle. The CDR3 loop reads CASSDRAAYEQYF. Here the CDR3 DNA reads TGTGCCAGCAGTGACAGGGCAGCCTACGAGCAGTACTTC.

The chain is built from TRBV13 and TRBJ2-5; D uncertain. In germline, CDR1 is PRHDT, CDR2 FYEKMQ (reference sequence). V was shortened by 0 bases and J by 4 bases, with 15 bases between the two germline ends. The CDR3 length is 16 residues. The CDR3 protein is CASSLGTLSVRETQYF. The CDR3 DNA sequence: TGTGCCAGCAGCTTAGGTACCCTGTCGGTTAGAGAGACCCAGTACTTC.

The chain recombines TRBV12-5 with TRBJ2-5; weak D call: TRBD2 (6 bases). The J call may be wrong; the DNA end is better matched by TRBJ2-7. The CDR3 runs to 15 residues. Germline V CDR1 and CDR2: LGHNT, FRNRAP. CDR3 DNA sequence: TGTGCTAGTGGGGTAGTGCTAGCGCTTCCCTACGAGCAGTACTTC. Translation gives CASGVVLALPYEQYF.

The chain combines TRBV13 with TRBJ2-5; the D gene is possibly TRBD2 (7 bases). Trimming removed 3 bases at V and 5 bases at J, with 16 bases between. Germline V gene lookup returns CDR1 PRHDT and CDR2 FYEKMQ (reference sequence). The CDR3 runs to 15 residues. CDR3: CASSFVGGRVETQYF. The CDR3, as DNA: TGTGCCAGCAGCTTCGTCGGGGGGCGTGTGGAGACCCAGTACTTC.

The chain couples TRBV2 to TRBJ1-3, with D tentatively TRBD1 (6 bases). V was pared by 5 bases and J by 2 bases, with 13 bases between. Germline CDR1 SNHLY, CDR2 FYNNEI. The CDR3 is 15 amino acids. DNA of the CDR3: TGTGCCAGCAGTAACAGGGTTGATGCTGGAAACACCATATATTTT. Translated: CASSNRVDAGNTIYF.

This chain uses TRBV29-1 with TRBJ2-5; TRBD2 matches at 7 bases. This CDR3 contains 12 residues. V trimming: 4 bases; J trimming: 3 bases; junction bases outside the gene matches: 2. The germline V gene encodes CDR1 SQVTM and CDR2 ANQGSEA. The CDR3 DNA sequence: TGCAGCGTTGGGCTAGCGGAAGAGACCCAGTACTTC. Its translation is CSVGLAEETQYF.

The V gene is TRBV5-1, the J gene TRBJ1-1; 7 nucleotides line up with TRBD1. V dropped 0 bases and J dropped 0; count of bases not matched to a gene: 5. The germline V gene has CDR1 SGHRS and CDR2 YFSETQ. The CDR3 length is 16 residues. This chain's CDR3 is CASSLATGVLNTEAFF. CDR3 DNA: TGCGCCAGCAGCTTGGCCACAGGGGTTTTGAACACTGAAGCTTTCTTT.